This T cell receptor beta chain was identified in a study of cytotoxic CD8 clonotypes in ibrutinib-treated CLL. Whole-study findings and limits: Sustained-remission and progressing patients diverged in sampling times. Clonality increased at ibrutinib response, then returned toward baseline at progression.

Sequenced by immunoSEQ multiplex PCR; TCRdb stores in-frame clones only, minus some. The sample carries more than 75,000 clones, roughly three quarters recorded once. Details on this clone: Its antigen is currently unknown.

This material consisted of PBMCs, taken after 24 months of ibrutinib treatment. This receptor was identified in a human donor with chronic lymphocytic leukemia.

The CDR3 DNA reads TGCGCCAGCAGCTTGGACGGGACAGGGAAGTACGAGCAGTACTTC. Its protein is CASSLDGTGKYEQYF. The chain combines TRBV5-1 with TRBJ2-7; TRBD1 matches 9 bases. Germline V gene sequence: CDR1 SGHRS, CDR2 YFSETQ. V lost 0 bases to trimming and J lost 4 bases; unmatched junction nucleotides: 5. CDR3 length: 15 amino acids.